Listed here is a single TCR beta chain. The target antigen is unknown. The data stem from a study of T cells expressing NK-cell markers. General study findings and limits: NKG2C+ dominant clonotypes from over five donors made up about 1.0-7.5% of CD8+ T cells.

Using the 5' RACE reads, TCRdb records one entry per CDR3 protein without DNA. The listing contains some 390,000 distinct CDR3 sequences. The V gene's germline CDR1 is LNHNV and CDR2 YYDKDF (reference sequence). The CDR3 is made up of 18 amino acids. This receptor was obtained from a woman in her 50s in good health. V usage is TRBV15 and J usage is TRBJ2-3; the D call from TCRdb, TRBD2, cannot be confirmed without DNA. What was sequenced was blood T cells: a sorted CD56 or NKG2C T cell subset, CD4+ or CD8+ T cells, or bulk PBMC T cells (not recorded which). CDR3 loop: CATSRGLLAPSSTDTQYF.